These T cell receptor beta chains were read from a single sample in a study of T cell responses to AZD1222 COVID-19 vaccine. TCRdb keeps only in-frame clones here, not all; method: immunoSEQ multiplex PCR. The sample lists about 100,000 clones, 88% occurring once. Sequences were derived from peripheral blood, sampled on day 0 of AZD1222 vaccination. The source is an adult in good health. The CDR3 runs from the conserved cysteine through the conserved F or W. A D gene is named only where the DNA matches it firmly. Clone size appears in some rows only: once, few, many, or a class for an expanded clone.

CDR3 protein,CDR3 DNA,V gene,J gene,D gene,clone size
CASSLSGTNDGETQYF,TGTGCCAGCAGCTTATCCGGGACTAATGACGGGGAGACCCAGTACTTC,TRBV5-5,TRBJ2-5,TRBD2,-
CASSTRAEKLFF,TGTGCCAGTAGCACCCGCGCTGAAAAACTGTTTTTT,TRBV19,TRBJ1-4,-,-
CASSQVQVDQPQHF,TGCGCCAGCAGCCAAGTCCAGGTTGATCAGCCCCAGCATTTT,TRBV4-1,TRBJ1-5,-,-
CASSLSPDRVGEQYF,TGTGCCAGCAGTTTATCCCCGGACAGGGTTGGCGAGCAGTACTTC,TRBV28,TRBJ2-7,TRBD1,-
CASSPDRTLNTEAFF,TGTGCCAGCTCCCCGGACCGAACCTTGAACACTGAAGCTTTCTTT,TRBV18,TRBJ1-1,-,-
CAWHPTGTGNTIYF,TGTGCCTGGCACCCCACCGGGACAGGAAACACCATATATTTT,TRBV30,TRBJ1-3,-,-
CASSLQTGVNTEAFF,TGTGCCAGCAGCTTGCAAACAGGGGTGAACACTGAAGCTTTCTTT,TRBV5-4,TRBJ1-1,TRBD1,once
CASSDFGGTGKLFF,TGTGCCAGCAGTGACTTCGGTGGTACAGGGAAACTGTTTTTT,TRBV2,TRBJ1-4,-,-
CASRSWDSYGYTF,TGTGCCAGCAGGTCCTGGGACAGCTATGGCTACACCTTC,TRBV2,TRBJ1-2,TRBD1,-
CASSLGSSAGELFF,TGTGCCAGCAGTTTAGGGTCTAGCGCCGGGGAGCTGTTTTTT,TRBV27,TRBJ2-2,-,-
CASSWDSEAFF,TGTGCCAGCAGCTGGGACAGCGAAGCTTTCTTT,TRBV3-1/TRBV3-2,TRBJ1-1,TRBD1,-
CASSAIGSRKGETQYF,TGTGCCAGCAGCGCCATCGGGTCTCGAAAGGGAGAGACCCAGTACTTC,TRBV9,TRBJ2-5,-,few
CASRRDRGLDEQYF,TGTGCCAGCAGAAGGGACAGGGGGTTGGACGAGCAGTACTTC,TRBV2,TRBJ2-7,TRBD1,-
CASMSFATAGGTDTQYF,TGTGCCAGCATGTCGTTCGCCACAGCGGGAGGCACAGATACGCAGTATTTT,TRBV27,TRBJ2-3,TRBD2,once
CASSYGSSTRNTEAFF,TGTGCCAGCAGTTACGGGAGCTCTACTAGGAACACTGAAGCTTTCTTT,TRBV6-5,TRBJ1-1,-,-
CASSYSRGHDMNTEAFF,TGTGCCAGCAGTTACTCGAGAGGGCATGATATGAACACTGAAGCTTTCTTT,TRBV6-2/TRBV6-3,TRBJ1-1,-,-
CASSLRGGRRAEAFF,TGTGCCAGCAGTTTACGGGGGGGCAGGAGGGCTGAAGCTTTCTTT,TRBV28,TRBJ1-1,-,-
CASSDRGSADEQYF,TGTGCCAGCAGTGATAGGGGCTCGGCCGACGAGCAGTACTTC,TRBV2,TRBJ2-7,-,-
CASSQDSPRLTGELFF,TGCGCCAGCAGCCAAGATTCCCCCCGCCTCACCGGGGAGCTGTTTTTT,TRBV4-3,TRBJ2-2,-,-
CASSYSEVPNTEAFF,TGTGCCAGCAGTTACTCGGAGGTACCGAACACTGAAGCTTTCTTT,TRBV6-2/TRBV6-3,TRBJ1-1,-,-
CAWSPGTGSDEQYF,TGTGCCTGGAGTCCCGGGACAGGGTCTGACGAGCAGTACTTC,TRBV30,TRBJ2-7,TRBD1,-
CSVHHRESNEKLFF,TGCAGCGTCCATCACCGGGAATCTAATGAAAAACTGTTTTTT,TRBV29-1,TRBJ1-4,-,-
CASSPPGGSHEQYF,TGTGCCAGCAGCCCCCCAGGGGGTTCCCACGAGCAGTACTTC,TRBV9,TRBJ2-7,TRBD1,few
CASSLNAGNYGYTF,TGTGCCAGCAGCTTAAATGCTGGGAACTATGGCTACACCTTC,TRBV5-5,TRBJ1-2,-,-
CASSQYTGPLAKNIQYF,TGTGCCAGCAGCCAATATACAGGGCCCCTAGCCAAAAACATTCAGTACTTC,TRBV11-2,TRBJ2-4,-,few
CASSVGQGVTYEQYF,TGTGCTAGCAGCGTCGGACAGGGGGTCACCTACGAGCAGTACTTC,TRBV7-7,TRBJ2-7,TRBD1,-
CASSPSKGAGRSNQPQHF,TGTGCCAGCAGTCCGAGCAAGGGGGCTGGAAGAAGCAATCAGCCCCAGCATTTT,TRBV6-6,TRBJ1-5,TRBD1,-
CASSPDGDNEKLFF,TGCGCCAGCAGCCCGGACGGAGATAATGAAAAACTGTTTTTT,TRBV5-1,TRBJ1-4,-,few
CASSLRDNSYF,TGTGCCAGCAGCTTGAGGGACAATTCGTACTTC,TRBV5-8,TRBJ2-7,-,-
CASSSNQETQYF,TGTGCCAGCAGTTCTAACCAAGAGACCCAGTACTTC,TRBV11-1,TRBJ2-5,-,-
CASSIRSGLAGGLYEQYF,TGTGCCAGTAGTATTCGCTCCGGACTAGCGGGGGGTCTTTACGAGCAGTACTTC,TRBV19,TRBJ2-7,TRBD2,-
CASSSTTGTGGEKLFF,TGCGCCAGCAGCTCCACAACGGGGACAGGGGGGGAAAAACTGTTTTTT,TRBV4-3,TRBJ1-4,TRBD1,medium-sized
CASSYSMYQLPTNEKLFF,TGTGCCAGCAGTTACTCGATGTATCAACTCCCAACTAATGAAAAACTGTTTTTT,TRBV6-2/TRBV6-3,TRBJ1-4,-,-
CASSPQNQPQHF,TGTGCCAGCAGCCCACAGAATCAGCCCCAGCATTTT,TRBV6-6,TRBJ1-5,-,-
CASSFSAGSPQPQHF,TGTGCCAGCAGTTTTTCGGCCGGGTCGCCTCAGCCCCAGCATTTT,TRBV6-5,TRBJ1-5,-,-
CSAGPQGKLAGGSYNEQFF,TGCAGCGCCGGACCCCAGGGGAAACTAGCGGGGGGCTCCTACAATGAGCAGTTCTTC,TRBV29-1,TRBJ2-1,TRBD2,-
CASSQDTGSNQPQHF,TGTGCCAGCAGCCAAGATACCGGTAGCAATCAGCCCCAGCATTTT,TRBV3-1/TRBV3-2,TRBJ1-5,-,-
CASSSDRVGWKLFF,TGTGCCAGCAGCTCGGACAGGGTGGGGTGGAAACTGTTTTTT,TRBV5-6,TRBJ1-4,TRBD1,-
CASSVQGQETQYF,TGTGCCAGCAGCGTCCAGGGACAAGAGACCCAGTACTTC,TRBV11-3,TRBJ2-5,-,-
CASSLRAAGGPYEQYF,TGCGCCAGCAGCTTGAGAGCGGCGGGGGGGCCCTACGAGCAGTACTTC,TRBV5-1,TRBJ2-7,TRBD2,-
CASSDWTAYNSPLHF,TGTGCCAGCAGTGATTGGACAGCCTATAATTCACCCCTCCACTTT,TRBV6-1,TRBJ1-6,-,-
CASRPGTVYGQPQHF,TGTGCCAGCAGGCCCGGGACGGTCTACGGTCAGCCCCAGCATTTT,TRBV28,TRBJ1-5,-,-
CASRHGRVNTEAFF,TGTGCCAGCAGGCATGGACGGGTAAACACTGAAGCTTTCTTT,TRBV5-5,TRBJ1-1,-,-
CASSVGAGENTGELFF,TGTGCCAGCAGCGTAGGTGCGGGGGAGAACACCGGGGAGCTGTTTTTT,TRBV9,TRBJ2-2,TRBD2,once
CASSSDRAYEQYF,TGTGCCAGCAGTTCCGACAGGGCCTACGAGCAGTACTTC,TRBV6-5,TRBJ2-7,TRBD1,-
CASRVMSGKYSGWTEKLFF,TGTGCCAGCAGGGTTATGTCTGGGAAATACTCGGGGTGGACGGAAAAACTGTTTTTT,TRBV2,TRBJ1-4,-,-
CASSRTGLEQYF,TGTGCCAGCAGCCGGACAGGGCTCGAGCAGTACTTC,TRBV7-2,TRBJ2-7,TRBD1,-
CASSFLPTGPGNTIYF,TGTGCCAGCAGTTTCCTTCCGACAGGTCCTGGAAACACCATATATTTT,TRBV28,TRBJ1-3,-,few
CASGRQLDTEAFF,TGTGCCAGCGGCCGACAGCTAGACACTGAAGCTTTCTTT,TRBV6-5,TRBJ1-1,-,once
CAWGPGGYYGYTF,TGTGCCTGGGGGCCCGGGGGATACTATGGCTACACCTTC,TRBV30,TRBJ1-2,-,-
CASSPGQLNTEAFF,TGTGCCAGCAGCCCTGGACAATTGAACACTGAAGCTTTCTTT,TRBV3-1/TRBV3-2,TRBJ1-1,-,-
CASRGQGNEKLFF,TGTGCCAGTCGTGGACAGGGCAATGAAAAACTGTTTTTT,TRBV19,TRBJ1-4,TRBD1,few
CASSKPASGGSGANVLTF,TGTGCCAGCAGCAAACCCGCTAGCGGGGGCTCTGGGGCCAACGTCCTGACTTTC,TRBV11-2,TRBJ2-6,TRBD2,-
CAWSSVAGTNEKLFF,TGTGCCTGGAGTTCGGTGGCAGGAACCAATGAAAAACTGTTTTTT,TRBV30,TRBJ1-4,-,-